This TCR beta chain was obtained from a study of blood T cells in healthy people across ages (dated by TCRdb to between 2014 and 2017). Study-wide context: Template switching captured roughly one uniquely barcoded TCR beta cDNA molecule per two T cells in model experiments. Using deep sequencing normalized with unique cDNA molecular identifiers, the study measured how TCR beta repertoire diversity changes with age. The donors were divided into four age groups: young (average 16 years), middle-aged (around 37), aged (approximately 64) and long-lived (roughly 82). The study analyzed two additional independent replicas of 1 million unique cDNA reads from the same blood draw for two donors, one aged 18 to 29 and one aged 80 or older. To avoid experimental bias, donors of different ages were distributed randomly across sequencing lanes.

Study-level results and caveats: Since profiling was done on bulk unsorted PBMCs, naive and antigen-experienced compartments could not be conclusively compared. A strong correlation was found between observed TCR beta diversity and the percentage of naive T cells measured by flow cytometry. The long-lived group showed more naive CD4+ T cells, fewer expanded clones and increased TCR diversity than the aged group, suggesting age selection. Total diversity estimates from one million sequenced T cells were considered lower bounds and underestimates. The CMV infection status of donors was not known, potentially confounding age-related changes in expanded clonotypes. As age increased, observed TCR beta diversity per million T cells dropped in a roughly linear way, and a significant reduction was already evident by age roughly 40.

In the case of this clonotype: Its antigen remains unidentified. No much larger clonotype is one base removed from it; base qualities were not supplied.

Based on the germline V gene (reference sequence), the CDR1 and CDR2 sequences are MNHEY and SMNVEV. V and J are truncated by 8 bases and 6 bases respectively, leaving an intervening sequence of 9 bases. The CDR3 spans 11 residues, from the cysteine through the phenylalanine. The CDR3 DNA has 33 bases and is translated from base 1. Donors were under 40 systemically healthy Caucasian individuals from Russia aged roughly 6 to 90 years. About 10 milliliters of peripheral blood were drawn from each donor into EDTA-treated Vacutainer tubes. Ficoll-Paque density-gradient centrifugation was used to isolate PBMCs, with at least 6.5 million per sample. Total RNA, at least 6 micrograms per sample, was extracted from PBMCs with Trizol reagent. The percentages of naive CD45RAhigh/CD27high T cells were determined by flow cytometry on a PBMC aliquot from every donor. Library prep was done by 5' RACE. TCRdb names Illumina HiSeq 2500 as the instrument used. The second PCR ran for about 7 to 11 cycles and used a J-beta primer mix along with a sample-barcoded 5' primer. Each TCR beta cDNA molecule received a unique molecular identifier from a template-switch 5' adaptor carrying 12 random nucleotides. Each sample yielded at least 3 million CDR3-containing paired-end reads. First-strand cDNA synthesis was performed from all RNA using the Mint cDNA synthesis kit, with priming by a TRBC-specific oligonucleotide. After uracil-DNA glycosylase treatment, a first 18-cycle PCR used universal primers M1SS and BC2_uni_R on all cDNA. In the paper's pipeline: For normalization, 1 million high-quality reads were randomly selected from each sample, with every read carrying a distinct molecular identifier. Instead of being binned into consensus sequences, reads with shared molecular identifiers were discarded. MiTCR, set to a Q25 quality threshold and the strictest error-elimination algorithm, was used for CDR3 identification, clonotype clustering and error correction. A nonparametric unseen species model using Euler transformation provided a lower-bound estimate of total TCR beta diversity. In TCRdb, the public reads were trimmed at Q25 with fastp and aligned with MiXCR, with productive beta chains retained. Here each entry gathers all rows of one CDR3 protein and keeps the most common genes and DNA. These V and J calls originate from TCRdb's pipeline instead of the authors' own analysis. This sample holds 800,000 to 900,000 distinct CDR3 sequences; 60% to 80% were observed only once. The top ten hold around a quarter of the sample.

The source of this sequence is a man aged 30-40 years in good health. The rearranged chain carries TRBV27 and TRBJ2-3, with a tentative D gene TRBD2 over 5 matching bases. Sequencing was performed on blood. The CDR3 here reads CASGLADTQYF. The nucleotide sequence is given as TGTGCCAGCGGACTTGCGGATACGCAGTATTTT.